This T cell receptor (beta chain) is drawn from a study of T cells in Graves' hyperthyroidism and ophthalmopathy. Germline-derived CDR1 and CDR2 are SGHVS and FNYEAQ. V was clipped by 3 bases and J by 1 base, with 10 bases between them. CDR3 length: 15 amino acids. TCR beta CDR3 regions were amplified from RNA. During a first-round RT-PCR of the TCR CDR3, the HTBI primer set was used. TCRdb fed the multiplex PCR reads into MiXCR, producing one record per CDR3 protein. The sample gives fewer than 400,000 distinct CDR3 sequences, more than 20% of which show up once; 73% is in the top ten. Sequencing was performed on blood. This chain connects TRBV7-6 to TRBJ2-1, with a weak D call TRBD2 (5 bases). The sequence was obtained from a man in his forties or fifties with Graves' hyperthyroidism. The DNA for the CDR3 is TGTGCCAGCAGCTTCGGACTTAAGTCCTACAATGAGCAGTTCTTC. This gives the protein CASSFGLKSYNEQFF.